The table lists the clone carrying this T cell receptor beta chain with a count of one. The data derive from a study of OX40 agonist ivuxolimab in advanced cancers. With baseline, cycle 4 day 1, and cycle 7 day 1 as timepoints, blood was sampled. Produced via immunoSEQ multiplex PCR; TCRdb's table is partial and in-frame only. The sample has around 68,000 clones; 91% are singletons. This specimen consisted of CD4+ or CD8+ T cells sorted from blood, obtained in a trial of the OX40 agonist ivuxolimab. This clonotype originated in an adult with an advanced solid tumor such as melanoma, head and neck, liver or kidney cancer.

This CDR3 is CASRAAAGYYNEQFF. The CDR3 bases are TGTGCCAGCAGAGCAGCAGCGGGATATTACAATGAGCAGTTCTTC. V gene TRBV7-9 combines with J gene TRBJ2-1; TRBD2 matches at 7 bases. The CDR3 consists of 15 residues. V was pared by 6 bases and J by 4 bases, with 9 bases of the junction left unmatched. Germline CDR1 reads SEHNR; CDR2 reads FQNEAQ (reference sequence).